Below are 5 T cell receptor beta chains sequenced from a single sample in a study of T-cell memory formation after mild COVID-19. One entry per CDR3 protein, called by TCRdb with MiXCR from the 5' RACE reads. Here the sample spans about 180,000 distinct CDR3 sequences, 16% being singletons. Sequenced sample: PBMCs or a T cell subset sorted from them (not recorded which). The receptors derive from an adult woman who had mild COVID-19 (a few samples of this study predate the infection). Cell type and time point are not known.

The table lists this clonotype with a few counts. CDR3 sequence (DNA): TGTGCCACCCGGGGGGGGCGATGGGCTGAGCAGTTCTTC. Encoded protein: CATRGGRWAEQFF. V gene TRBV12-3 or TRBV12-4 combines with J gene TRBJ2-1; 8 bases align to TRBD2. The CDR3 is 13 amino acids. With V trimmed by 10 bases and J by 9 bases, 11 bases remained unmatched.

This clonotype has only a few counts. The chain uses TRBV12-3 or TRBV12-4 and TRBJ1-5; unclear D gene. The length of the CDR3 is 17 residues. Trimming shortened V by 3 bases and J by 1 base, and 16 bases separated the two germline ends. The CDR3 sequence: CASSLGYGHGSNQPQHF. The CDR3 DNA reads TGTGCCAGCAGTTTGGGGTATGGTCATGGAAGCAATCAGCCCCAGCATTTT.

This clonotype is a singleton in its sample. The CDR3 spells CASRDQESGELFF. In DNA form, the CDR3 reads TGCGCCAGCAGGGACCAGGAGTCCGGGGAGCTGTTTTTT. The chain recombines TRBV5-1 with TRBJ2-2; D remains ambiguous. CDR1 is SGHRS and CDR2 is YFSETQ in the germline V gene. The length of the CDR3 is 13 residues. V was cut by 5 bases and J by 6 bases, with 11 bases left in between. The full variable domain, in which reference TRBV5-1 and TRBJ2-2 provide the parts outside the CDR3, is KAGVTQTPRYLIKTRGQQVTLSCSPISGHRSVSWYQQTPGQGLQFLFEYFSETQRNKGNFPGRFSGRQFSNSRSEMNVSTLELGDSALYLCASRDQESGELFFGEGSRLTVL.

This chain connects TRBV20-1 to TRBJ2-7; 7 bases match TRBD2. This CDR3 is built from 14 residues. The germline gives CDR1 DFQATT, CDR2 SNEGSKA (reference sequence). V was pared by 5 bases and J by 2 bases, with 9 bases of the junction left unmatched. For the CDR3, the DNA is TGCAGTGCTCGGGCCTTGGCGGGGGCCTACGAGCAGTACTTC. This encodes CSARALAGAYEQYF.

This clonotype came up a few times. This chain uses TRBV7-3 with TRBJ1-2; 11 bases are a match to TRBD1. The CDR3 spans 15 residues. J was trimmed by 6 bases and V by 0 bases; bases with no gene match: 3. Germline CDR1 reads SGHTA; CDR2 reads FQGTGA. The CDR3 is CASSLTGQGVHGYTF. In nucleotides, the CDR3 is TGTGCCAGCAGCTTAACGGGACAGGGGGTGCATGGCTACACCTTC.